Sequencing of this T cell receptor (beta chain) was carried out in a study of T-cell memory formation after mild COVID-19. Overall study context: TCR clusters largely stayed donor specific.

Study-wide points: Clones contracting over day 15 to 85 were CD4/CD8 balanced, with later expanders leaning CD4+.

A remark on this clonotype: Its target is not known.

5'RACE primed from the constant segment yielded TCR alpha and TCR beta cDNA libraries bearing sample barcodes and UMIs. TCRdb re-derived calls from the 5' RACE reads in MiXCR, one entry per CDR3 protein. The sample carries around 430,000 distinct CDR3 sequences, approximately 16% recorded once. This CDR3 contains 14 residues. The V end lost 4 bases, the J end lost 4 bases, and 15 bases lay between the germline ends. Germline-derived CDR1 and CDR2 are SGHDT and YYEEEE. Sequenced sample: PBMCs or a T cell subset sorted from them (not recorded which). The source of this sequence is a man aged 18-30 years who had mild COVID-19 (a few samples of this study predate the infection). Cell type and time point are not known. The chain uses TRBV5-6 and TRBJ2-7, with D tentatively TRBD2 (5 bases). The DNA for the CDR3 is TGTGCCAGCAGCGAGCCGGACCGGACTTACGAGCAGTACTTC. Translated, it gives CASSEPDRTYEQYF.